This is a list of T cell receptor beta chains from one sample in a study of cytomegalovirus exposure and HLA in healthy donors. Data came from immunoSEQ multiplex PCR; TCRdb stores just in-frame clones and leaves some out. The sample consists of over 70,000 clones, over 75% of them appearing once. The material sequenced was PBMCs. The source is a young man in good health and CMV-seronegative. The CDR3 runs from the conserved cysteine through the conserved F or W.

v_call	j_call	cdr3_aa
TRBV27	TRBJ1-5	CASSLRPPNRVKFDQPQHF
TRBV2	TRBJ1-3	CASSEWEGDAGNTIYF
TRBV27	TRBJ1-5	CAGSFGGHQPQHF
TRBV28	TRBJ2-1	CASSPGQGGTYNEQFF
TRBV5-1	TRBJ2-7	CASSLDPGQPSEQYF
TRBV5-1	TRBJ1-1	CASSLGEVEAFF
TRBV11-2	TRBJ2-7	CASSSFVTGDEQYF
TRBV2	TRBJ1-6	CASSVNPGHDYNSPLHF
TRBV9	TRBJ2-3	CASSGGAGSTDTQYF
TRBV10-2	TRBJ1-5	CASRDSYSNQPQHF
TRBV7-2	TRBJ1-2	CASSFNRGYGYTF
TRBV5-4	TRBJ1-2	CASSLSGDPYLANYGYTF
TRBV28	TRBJ1-5	CASSFSGDQPQHF
TRBV19	TRBJ2-5	CASTDRGATETQYF
TRBV7-3	TRBJ2-7	CASSLMGGPTYEQYF
TRBV6-1	TRBJ1-1	CASRRQGRGTEAFF